The rows below give T cell receptor beta chains drawn from one sample of a study of shared clonotypes between healthy human individuals. Clones were read by immunoSEQ multiplex PCR, and TCRdb kept only the in-frame ones, dropping some. The data contain a few hundred thousand clones, 60% to 80% of them singletons. Sequences were obtained from memory CD4+ T cells sorted from blood. The receptors derive from a man in his thirties or forties in good health. Both conserved end residues are part of each CDR3. Fields, in order: CDR3 length, D gene, clone size, V gene, J gene, CDR3 DNA, CDR3 protein. D genes are given only for firm matches. For some rows the clone size is stated as once, few or many, or as a class when expanded; others skip it.

>14|NA|NA|TRBV19|TRBJ1-4
TGTGCCAGTACTGTGGGAGCCTTTGATGAAAAACTGTTTTTT
CASTVGAFDEKLFF
>17|NA|NA|TRBV5-1|TRBJ2-5
TGCGCCAGCAGCTTGGACCCCTTGGGCGCGCTTAAAGAGACCCAGTACTTC
CASSLDPLGALKETQYF
>15|TRBD1|NA|TRBV19|TRBJ1-2
TGTGCCAGTAGTAACCAGCGACAGGGAGTCTATGGCTACACCTTC
CASSNQRQGVYGYTF
>13|NA|NA|TRBV5-1|TRBJ2-5
TGCGCCAGCACTATAGGGGTGCGCGAGACCCAGTACTTC
CASTIGVRETQYF
>15|TRBD1|NA|TRBV5-8|TRBJ2-7
TGTGCCAGCAGCTTGGTGGGGACAGGCCTATACGAGCAGTACTTC
CASSLVGTGLYEQYF
>18|TRBD2|few|TRBV9|TRBJ2-7
TGTGCCAGCAGCGTAGCCGACTTGACTAGCGGACTCTCCTACGAGCAGTACTTC
CASSVADLTSGLSYEQYF
>11|NA|NA|TRBV29-1|TRBJ2-1
TGCAGCGAAGGGAGTGCCGATGAGCAGTTCTTC
CSEGSADEQFF
>18|NA|NA|TRBV28|TRBJ2-7
TGTGCCAGCAGATATTCCCGGGGGCGAGGGTTATCGACGTACGAGCAGTACTTC
CASRYSRGRGLSTYEQYF
>11|NA|NA|TRBV27|TRBJ2-5
TGTGCCAGCAGTTTAGGAGAGACCCAGTACTTC
CASSLGETQYF
>15|TRBD1|NA|TRBV18|TRBJ2-5
TGTGCCAGCTCACTGTCGCGGGACAGGGGGGAGACCCAGTACTTC
CASSLSRDRGETQYF
>16|TRBD2|NA|TRBV18|TRBJ2-1
TGTGCCAGCTCCCCATTCGCGGGAGGGGTCTACAATGAGCAGTTCTTC
CASSPFAGGVYNEQFF
>13|NA|NA|TRBV10-3|TRBJ2-7
TGTGCCAGCAGGGGACAAGATTCCTACGAGCAGTACTTC
CASRGQDSYEQYF
>15|NA|NA|TRBV5-1|TRBJ2-6
TGCGCCAGCTCGCAGGTGCTAAAAGGGGCCAACGTCCTGACTTTC
CASSQVLKGANVLTF
>11|NA|once|TRBV7-3|TRBJ1-1
TGTGCCAGCAGCGACGGAGCGGGGGCTTTCTTT
CASSDGAGAFF
>19|NA|NA|TRBV11-2|TRBJ2-2
TGTGCCAGCAGCTCCCATTATTCTCGGGAGAGGACCTCCACCGGGGAGCTGTTTTTT
CASSSHYSRERTSTGELFF
>16|NA|once|TRBV15|TRBJ1-1
TGTGCCACCAGCAGAGATCGCGGCTTCTCGAACACTGAAGCTTTCTTT
CATSRDRGFSNTEAFF
>16|TRBD2|once|TRBV19|TRBJ2-3
TGTGCCAGTAGTCCCAAGGGACTAGCGGGAGTTGGCACGCAGTATTTT
CASSPKGLAGVGTQYF
>13|NA|NA|TRBV5-6|TRBJ2-3
TGTGCCAGCAGCTTGGCCGGGGCAGATACGCAGTATTTT
CASSLAGADTQYF
>13|TRBD2|NA|TRBV19|TRBJ2-7
TGTGCCAGCGCTAGCGGGACCGGAGGTGAGCAGTACTTC
CASASGTGGEQYF
>15|NA|NA|TRBV5-1|TRBJ1-1
TGCGCCAGCAGTGTTGGGGGCGGCCTGAACACTGAAGCTTTCTTT
CASSVGGGLNTEAFF
>16|NA|NA|TRBV5-6|TRBJ2-1
TGTGCCAGCAGCTTGTTTAGGTTAGGTTTCAAAACCGAGCAGTTCTTC
CASSLFRLGFKTEQFF
>11|NA|NA|TRBV28|TRBJ2-7
TGTGCCAGCGGTCAGGTTCGCAAGCAGTACTTC
CASGQVRKQYF
>13|NA|NA|TRBV11-2|TRBJ2-1
TGTGCCAGCAGCCTCATAGGTTACAATGAGCAGTTCTTC
CASSLIGYNEQFF
>12|NA|few|TRBV2|TRBJ2-1
TGTGCCAGCAGCGAGACCTTCGATGAGCAGTTCTTC
CASSETFDEQFF
>17|TRBD1|NA|TRBV12-5|TRBJ2-2
TGTGCTAGTGGTTTGAGGCAGGGGGCTTATTCCACCGGGGAGCTGTTTTTT
CASGLRQGAYSTGELFF
>16|NA|many|TRBV10-2|TRBJ1-5
TGCGCCAGCAGTGAGTCATGGGCCGGGAACAATCAGCCCCAGCATTTT
CASSESWAGNNQPQHF
>13|NA|NA|TRBV19|TRBJ1-5
TGTGCCAGTAGTAACAACAGGGAACAGCCCCAGCATTTT
CASSNNREQPQHF
>16|NA|NA|TRBV27|TRBJ1-5
TGTGCCAGCAGCCGTCTGGGGGCTGGAAGCAATCAGCCCCAGCATTTT
CASSRLGAGSNQPQHF
>17|NA|NA|TRBV28|TRBJ1-5
TGTGCCAGCAGTCCTTTATGGGGGCATCTTAGCAATCAGCCCCAGCATTTT
CASSPLWGHLSNQPQHF
>13|NA|NA|TRBV7-2|TRBJ2-6
TGTGCCAGCAGCCCCCCCGGGGCCAACGTCCTGACTTTC
CASSPPGANVLTF
>16|NA|once|TRBV4-1|TRBJ2-2
TGCGCCAGCAGCCAAGAAGCCGGGAGAAACACCGGGGAGCTGTTTTTT
CASSQEAGRNTGELFF
>16|NA|few|TRBV19|TRBJ1-4
TGTGCCAGTAGTACCGCTTGGACCTTATCGGGTGAAAAACTGTTTTTT
CASSTAWTLSGEKLFF
>16|NA|NA|TRBV7-9|TRBJ2-2
TGTGCCAGCAGCTTAGAGGGGTCCCTTCCCACCGGGGAGCTGTTTTTT
CASSLEGSLPTGELFF
>13|NA|few|TRBV10-2|TRBJ2-1
TGCGCCAGCAGTGAAGGTCGGAACAATGAGCAGTTCTTC
CASSEGRNNEQFF
>13|NA|NA|TRBV5-1|TRBJ2-5
TGCGCCAGCAGCCCCGAAGGGGTACAGACCCAGTACTTC
CASSPEGVQTQYF
>16|NA|NA|TRBV4-2|TRBJ2-6
TGTGCCAGCAGCCAAGACCAGGCCTCTGGGGCCAACGTCCTGACTTTC
CASSQDQASGANVLTF
>15|TRBD1|few|TRBV5-1|TRBJ2-7
TGCGCCAGCAGGCCTGGGACAGGGAACTCCTACGAGCAGTACTTC
CASRPGTGNSYEQYF
>18|NA|NA|TRBV11-3|TRBJ1-1
TGTGCCAGCAGCTTAGATCTTAATCTCCCCGGGGAGAACACTGAAGCTTTCTTT
CASSLDLNLPGENTEAFF
>14|NA|NA|TRBV5-8|TRBJ2-7
TGTGCCAGCAGCCCGCTACGGGGTAACTACGAGCAGTACTTC
CASSPLRGNYEQYF
>14|NA|NA|TRBV4-1|TRBJ2-2
TGCGCCAGCAGCCAAGTTACTAGCACCGGGGAGCTGTTTTTT
CASSQVTSTGELFF
>14|TRBD1|NA|TRBV19|TRBJ2-3
TGTGCCAGTAGTGTGGGACAGTTCGCAGATACGCAGTATTTT
CASSVGQFADTQYF
>14|TRBD1|NA|TRBV2|TRBJ1-4
TGTGCCAGCAAGGAACAGGGGCCCGGTGAAAAACTGTTTTTT
CASKEQGPGEKLFF
>16|NA|few|TRBV19|TRBJ2-7
TGTGCCAGTAGTATCTCCTTCGGGGCGAGGGGCAACGAGCAGTACTTC
CASSISFGARGNEQYF
>14|NA|NA|TRBV5-1|TRBJ2-7
TGCGCCAGCAGCTTGAACGGACCAGCGGACGAGCAGTACTTC
CASSLNGPADEQYF
>13|NA|NA|TRBV7-2|TRBJ2-5
TGTGCCAGCAGCCTACCTTCGCGGGAGACCCAGTACTTC
CASSLPSRETQYF
>15|TRBD1|NA|TRBV28|TRBJ2-3
TGTGCCAGCAGTCAAACAGGGGGCAGCACAGATACGCAGTATTTT
CASSQTGGSTDTQYF
>13|TRBD2|NA|TRBV2|TRBJ2-1
TGTGCCAGCAGGGGACTAGCGGGAGTGGGGCAGTTCTTC
CASRGLAGVGQFF
>13|NA|NA|TRBV6-1|TRBJ2-3
TGTGCCACCCGGACGGCGACAACAGATACGCAGTATTTT
CATRTATTDTQYF